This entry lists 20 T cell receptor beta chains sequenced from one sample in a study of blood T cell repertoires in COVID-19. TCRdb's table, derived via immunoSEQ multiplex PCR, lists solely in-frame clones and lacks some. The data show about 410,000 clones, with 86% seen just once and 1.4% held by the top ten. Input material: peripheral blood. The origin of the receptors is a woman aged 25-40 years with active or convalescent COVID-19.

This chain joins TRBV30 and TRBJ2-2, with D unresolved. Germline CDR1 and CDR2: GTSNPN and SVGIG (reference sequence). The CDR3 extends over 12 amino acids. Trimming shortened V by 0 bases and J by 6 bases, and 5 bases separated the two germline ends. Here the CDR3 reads CAWSVTPGELFF. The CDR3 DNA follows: TGTGCCTGGAGTGTCACACCCGGGGAGCTGTTTTTT. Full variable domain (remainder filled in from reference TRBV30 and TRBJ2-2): SQTIHQWPATLVQPVGSPLSLECTVEGTSNPNLYWYRQAAGRGLQLLFYSVGIGQISSEVPQNLSASRPQDRQFILSSKKLLLSDSGFYLCAWSVTPGELFFGEGSRLTVL.

CDR3 DNA: TGTGCTAGTGTAGGAGGACAGGGTGGTTTCCGGGCTTTCTTT. It is translated as CASVGGQGGFRAFF. The chain has TRBV12-5 and TRBJ1-1; TRBD1 matches 8 bases. This CDR3 is 14 amino acids long. V lost 7 bases to trimming and J lost 11 bases; unmatched junction nucleotides: 15. Germline CDR1 LGHNT, CDR2 FRNRAP.

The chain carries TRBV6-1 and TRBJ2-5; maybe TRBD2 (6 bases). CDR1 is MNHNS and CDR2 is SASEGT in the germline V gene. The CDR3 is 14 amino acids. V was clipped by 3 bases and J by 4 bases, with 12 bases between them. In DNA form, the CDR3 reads TGTGCCAGCAGTGATCCCGGGGGACCAGAGACCCAGTACTTC. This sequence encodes CASSDPGGPETQYF.

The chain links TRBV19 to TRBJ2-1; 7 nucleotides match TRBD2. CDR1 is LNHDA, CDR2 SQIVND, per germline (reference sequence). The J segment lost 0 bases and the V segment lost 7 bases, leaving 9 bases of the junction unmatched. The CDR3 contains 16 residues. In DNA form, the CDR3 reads TGTGCCAGTACCAGGGTGCGGGGGAGCTCCTACAATGAGCAGTTCTTC. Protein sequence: CASTRVRGSSYNEQFF.

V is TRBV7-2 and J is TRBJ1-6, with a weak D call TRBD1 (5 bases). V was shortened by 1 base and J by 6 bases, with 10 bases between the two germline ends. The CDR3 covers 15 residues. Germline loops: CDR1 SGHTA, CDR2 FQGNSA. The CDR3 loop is CASSLVRQGNSPLHF. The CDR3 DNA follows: TGTGCCAGCAGCTTAGTTCGCCAGGGTAATTCACCCCTCCACTTT.

The CDR3, as DNA: TGTGCCAGCAGTGAGCGGACTACTCACTACAATGAGCAGTTCTTC. This sequence encodes CASSERTTHYNEQFF. The chain employs TRBV6-4 and TRBJ2-1; D might be TRBD2 (6 bases). Trimming pared 3 bases from V and 3 bases from J, leaving 12 bases between. CDR1 and CDR2 (germline): MRHNA, SNTAGT. CDR3 length equals 15 residues.

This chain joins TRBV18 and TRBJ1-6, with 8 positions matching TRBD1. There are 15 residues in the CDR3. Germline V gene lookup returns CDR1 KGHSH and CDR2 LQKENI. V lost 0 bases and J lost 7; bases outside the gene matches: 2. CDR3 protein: CASSPPRGQNSPLHF. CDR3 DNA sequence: TGTGCCAGCTCACCACCCAGGGGGCAGAATTCACCCCTCCACTTT.

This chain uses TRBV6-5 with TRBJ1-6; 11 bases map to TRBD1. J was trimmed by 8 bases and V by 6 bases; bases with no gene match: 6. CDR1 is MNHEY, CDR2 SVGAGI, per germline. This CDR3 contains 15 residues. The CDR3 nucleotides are TGTGCCAGCAGCTGGGGACAGGGGGTCGATTCACCCCTCCACTTT. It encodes CASSWGQGVDSPLHF.

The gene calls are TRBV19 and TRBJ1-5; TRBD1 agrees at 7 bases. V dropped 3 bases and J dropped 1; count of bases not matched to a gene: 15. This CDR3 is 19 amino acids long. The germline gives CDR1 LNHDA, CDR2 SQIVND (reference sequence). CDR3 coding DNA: TGTGCCAGTAGTATCCCGCCAGGGGGTATTTCGCGAAGCAATCAGCCCCAGCATTTT. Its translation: CASSIPPGGISRSNQPQHF.

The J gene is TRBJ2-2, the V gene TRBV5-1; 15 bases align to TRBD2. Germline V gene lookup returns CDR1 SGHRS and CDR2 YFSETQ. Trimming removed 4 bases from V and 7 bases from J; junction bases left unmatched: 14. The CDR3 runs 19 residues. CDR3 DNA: TGCGCCAGCAGCCCGCGGACTAGCGGGGGGGCTCTCTTGGGCGGGGAGCTGTTTTTT. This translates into CASSPRTSGGALLGGELFF.

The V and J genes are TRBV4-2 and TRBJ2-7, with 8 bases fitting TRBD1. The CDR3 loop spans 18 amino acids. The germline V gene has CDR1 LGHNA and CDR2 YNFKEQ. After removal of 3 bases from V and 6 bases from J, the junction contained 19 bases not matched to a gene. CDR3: CASSQDYHPQGEVIEQYF. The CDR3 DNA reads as TGTGCCAGCAGCCAGGACTACCACCCACAGGGGGAAGTGATCGAGCAGTACTTC.

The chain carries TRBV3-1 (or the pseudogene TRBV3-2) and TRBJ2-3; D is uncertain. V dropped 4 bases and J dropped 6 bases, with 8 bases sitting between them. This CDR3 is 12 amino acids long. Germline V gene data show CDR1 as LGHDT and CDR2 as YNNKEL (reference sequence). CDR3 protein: CASSPHGDTQYF. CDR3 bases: TGTGCCAGCAGCCCCCACGGTGATACGCAGTATTTT.

The CDR3 loop reads CSVVNTGPDYEQYF. The CDR3 DNA reads as TGCAGCGTTGTAAATACAGGACCGGACTACGAGCAGTACTTC. The chain combines TRBV29-1 with TRBJ2-7, with D possibly TRBD1 on 5 matching bases. The CDR3 is 14 amino acids. Germline V CDR1 and CDR2: SQVTM, ANQGSEA. V gave up 4 bases and J gave up 3 bases, with 16 bases separating them.

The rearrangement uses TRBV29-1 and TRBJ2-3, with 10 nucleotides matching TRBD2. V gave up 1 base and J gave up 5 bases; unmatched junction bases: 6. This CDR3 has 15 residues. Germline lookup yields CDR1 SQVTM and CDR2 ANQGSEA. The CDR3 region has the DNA TGCAGCGTTGAAGGCCTAGCGGGAGTGGTAGATACGCAGTATTTT. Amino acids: CSVEGLAGVVDTQYF.

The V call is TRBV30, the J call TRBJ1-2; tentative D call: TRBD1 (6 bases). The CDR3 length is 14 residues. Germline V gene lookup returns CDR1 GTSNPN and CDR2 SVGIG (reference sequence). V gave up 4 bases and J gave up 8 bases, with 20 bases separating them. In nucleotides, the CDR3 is TGTGCCTGGAAATGGCAGGGGATAGTTTTCGGCTACACCTTC. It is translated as CAWKWQGIVFGYTF.

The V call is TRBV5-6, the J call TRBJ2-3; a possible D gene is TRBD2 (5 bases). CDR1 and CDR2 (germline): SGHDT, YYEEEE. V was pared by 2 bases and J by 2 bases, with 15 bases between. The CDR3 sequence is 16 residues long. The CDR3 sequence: CASSLFSGFNTDTQYF. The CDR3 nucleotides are TGTGCCAGCAGCTTATTTTCGGGATTCAACACAGATACGCAGTATTTT.

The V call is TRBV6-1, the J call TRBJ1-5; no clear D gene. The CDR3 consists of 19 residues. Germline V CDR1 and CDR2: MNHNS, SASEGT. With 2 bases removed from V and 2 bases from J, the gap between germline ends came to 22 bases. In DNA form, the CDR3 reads TGTGCCAGCAGTGAATTGCCAGACTTCCCTGGGTTCGGCAATCAGCCCCAGCATTTT. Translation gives CASSELPDFPGFGNQPQHF.

This CDR3 is CASSSHFGEGTGELFF. The CDR3 region has the DNA TGTGCCAGCAGTTCGCACTTTGGAGAGGGCACCGGGGAGCTGTTTTTT. The V call is TRBV27, the J call TRBJ2-2; the D gene is possibly TRBD2 (5 bases). In germline, CDR1 is MNHEY, CDR2 SMNVEV (reference sequence). The V and J ends lost 4 bases and 4 bases respectively, with 16 bases between them. This CDR3 is 16 amino acids long.

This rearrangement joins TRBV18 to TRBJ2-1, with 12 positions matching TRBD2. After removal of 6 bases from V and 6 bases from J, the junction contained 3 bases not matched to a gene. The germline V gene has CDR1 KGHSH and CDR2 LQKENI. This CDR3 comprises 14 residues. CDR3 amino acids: CASSRLAGVNEQFF. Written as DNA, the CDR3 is TGTGCCAGCTCGCGACTAGCGGGAGTCAATGAGCAGTTCTTC.

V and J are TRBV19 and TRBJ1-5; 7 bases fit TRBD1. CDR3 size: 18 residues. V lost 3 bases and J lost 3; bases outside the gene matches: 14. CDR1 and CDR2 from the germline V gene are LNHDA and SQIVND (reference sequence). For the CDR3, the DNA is TGTGCCAGTAGTATGACAAAGGGACAGAAAAGCTCCAATCAGCCCCAGCATTTT. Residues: CASSMTKGQKSSNQPQHF.